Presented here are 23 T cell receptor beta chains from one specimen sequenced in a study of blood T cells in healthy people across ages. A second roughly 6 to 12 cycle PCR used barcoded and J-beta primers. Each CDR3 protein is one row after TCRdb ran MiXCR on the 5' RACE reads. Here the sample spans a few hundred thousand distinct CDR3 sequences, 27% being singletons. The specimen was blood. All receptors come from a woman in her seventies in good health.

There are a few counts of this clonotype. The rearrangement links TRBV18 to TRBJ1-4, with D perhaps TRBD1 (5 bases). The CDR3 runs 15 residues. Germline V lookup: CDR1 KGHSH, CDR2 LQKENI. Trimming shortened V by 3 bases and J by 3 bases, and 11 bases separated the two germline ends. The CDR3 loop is CASSPQGAPNEKLFF. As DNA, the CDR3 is TGTGCCAGCTCACCCCAGGGCGCCCCTAATGAAAAACTGTTTTTT.

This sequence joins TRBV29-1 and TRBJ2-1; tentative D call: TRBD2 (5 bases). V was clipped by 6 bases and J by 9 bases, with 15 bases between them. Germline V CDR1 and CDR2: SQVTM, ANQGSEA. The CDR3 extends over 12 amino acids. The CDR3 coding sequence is TGCAGCGTGCCCGGAGGCCCCAGTGAGCAGTTCTTC. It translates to CSVPGGPSEQFF.

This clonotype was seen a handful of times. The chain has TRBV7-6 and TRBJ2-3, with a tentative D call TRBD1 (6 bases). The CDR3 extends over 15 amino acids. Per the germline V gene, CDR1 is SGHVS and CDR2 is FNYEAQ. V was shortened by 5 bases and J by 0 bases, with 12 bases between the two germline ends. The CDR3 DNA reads TGTGCCAGCAGCCCTGGACAGACAAGCACAGATACGCAGTATTTT. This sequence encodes CASSPGQTSTDTQYF.

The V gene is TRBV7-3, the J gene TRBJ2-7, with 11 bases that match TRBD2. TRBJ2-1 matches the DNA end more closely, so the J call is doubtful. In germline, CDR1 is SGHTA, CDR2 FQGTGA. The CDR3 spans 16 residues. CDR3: CASSLLRTSGHNEQFF. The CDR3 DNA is TGTGCCAGCAGCTTATTACGGACTAGCGGGCACAATGAGCAGTTCTTC.

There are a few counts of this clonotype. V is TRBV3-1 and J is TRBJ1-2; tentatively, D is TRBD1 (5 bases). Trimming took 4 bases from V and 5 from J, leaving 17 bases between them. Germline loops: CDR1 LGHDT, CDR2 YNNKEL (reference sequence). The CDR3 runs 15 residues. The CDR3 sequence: CASSPSGGGPYGYTF. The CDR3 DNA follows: TGTGCCAGCAGCCCATCGGGTGGGGGACCTTATGGCTACACCTTC.

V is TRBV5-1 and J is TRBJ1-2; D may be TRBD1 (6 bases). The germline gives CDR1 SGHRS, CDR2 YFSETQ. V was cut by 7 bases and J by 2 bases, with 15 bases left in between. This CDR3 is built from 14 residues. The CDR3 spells CASSVGAGNYGYTF. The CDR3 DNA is TGCGCCAGCTCGGTGGGGGCCGGCAACTATGGCTACACCTTC.

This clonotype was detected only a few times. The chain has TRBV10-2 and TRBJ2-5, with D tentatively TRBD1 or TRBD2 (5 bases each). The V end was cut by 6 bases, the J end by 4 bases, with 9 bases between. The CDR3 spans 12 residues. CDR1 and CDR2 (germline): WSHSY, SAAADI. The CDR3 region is CASSGTRETQYF. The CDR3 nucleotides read TGCGCCAGCAGCGGGACCCGAGAGACCCAGTACTTC.

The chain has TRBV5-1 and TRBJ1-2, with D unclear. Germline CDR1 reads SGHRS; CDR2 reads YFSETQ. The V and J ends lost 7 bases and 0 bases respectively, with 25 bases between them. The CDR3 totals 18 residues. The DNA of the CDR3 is TGCGCCAGCCGAGCCCGGCCTGACACGGGTGGGGCTAACTATGGCTACACCTTC. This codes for CASRARPDTGGANYGYTF.

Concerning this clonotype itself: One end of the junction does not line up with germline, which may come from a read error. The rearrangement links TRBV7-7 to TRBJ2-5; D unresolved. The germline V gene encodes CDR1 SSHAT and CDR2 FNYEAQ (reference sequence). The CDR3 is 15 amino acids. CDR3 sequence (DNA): TGTGCTAGCAGCTTAGGTACAGTTTCCCCCGAGACCCAGTACTTC. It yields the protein CASSLGTVSPETQYF.

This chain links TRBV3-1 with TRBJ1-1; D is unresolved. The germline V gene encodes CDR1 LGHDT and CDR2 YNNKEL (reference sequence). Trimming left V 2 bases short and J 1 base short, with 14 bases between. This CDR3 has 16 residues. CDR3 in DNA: TGTGCCAGCAGCCAACCAGGACGGGAGACGAACACTGAAGCTTTCTTT. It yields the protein CASSQPGRETNTEAFF.

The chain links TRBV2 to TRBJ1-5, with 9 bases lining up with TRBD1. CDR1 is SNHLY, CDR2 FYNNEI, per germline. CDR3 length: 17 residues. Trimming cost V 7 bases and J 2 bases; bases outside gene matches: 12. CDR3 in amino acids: CASKGRTGAYGNQPQHF. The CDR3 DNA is TGTGCCAGCAAGGGTCGGACAGGGGCCTATGGCAATCAGCCCCAGCATTTT.

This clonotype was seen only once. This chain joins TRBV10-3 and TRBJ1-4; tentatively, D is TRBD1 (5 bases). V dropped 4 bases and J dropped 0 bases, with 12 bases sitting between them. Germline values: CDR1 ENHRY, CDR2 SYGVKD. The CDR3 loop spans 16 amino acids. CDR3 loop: CAISAGTGATNEKLFF. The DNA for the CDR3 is TGTGCCATCAGTGCTGGGACGGGTGCAACTAATGAAAAACTGTTTTTT.

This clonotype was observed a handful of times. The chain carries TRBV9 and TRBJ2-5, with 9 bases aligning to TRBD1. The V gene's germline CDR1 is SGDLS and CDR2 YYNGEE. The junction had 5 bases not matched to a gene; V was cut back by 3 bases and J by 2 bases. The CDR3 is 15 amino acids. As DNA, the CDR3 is TGTGCCAGCAGCGGAGGAGGACAGGGGCAAGAGACCCAGTACTTC. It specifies CASSGGGQGQETQYF.

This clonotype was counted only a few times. The CDR3, as DNA: TGCAGTGCTAGATGGGACTCCGGGAGTCGGTTTTTT. This sequence encodes CSARWDSGSRFF. J is TRBJ1-4 and V is TRBV20-1; perhaps TRBD1 as D (5 bases). Germline V lookup: CDR1 DFQATT, CDR2 SNEGSKA (reference sequence). V gave up 2 bases and J gave up 16 bases, with 17 bases separating them. CDR3 length: 12 residues.

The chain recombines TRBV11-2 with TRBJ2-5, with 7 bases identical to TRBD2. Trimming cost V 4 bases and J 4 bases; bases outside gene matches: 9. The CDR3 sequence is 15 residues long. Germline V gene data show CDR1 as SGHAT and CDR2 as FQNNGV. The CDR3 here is CASSSMTSLGETQYF. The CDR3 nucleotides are TGTGCCAGCAGCTCAATGACTAGCCTAGGAGAGACCCAGTACTTC.

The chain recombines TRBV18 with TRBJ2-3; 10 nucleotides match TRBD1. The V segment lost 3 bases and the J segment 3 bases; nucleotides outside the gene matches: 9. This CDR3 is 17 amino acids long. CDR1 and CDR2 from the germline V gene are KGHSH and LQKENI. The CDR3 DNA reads TGTGCCAGCTCACCCACACGTACGGGACAGGGGACAGATACGCAGTATTTT. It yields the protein CASSPTRTGQGTDTQYF.

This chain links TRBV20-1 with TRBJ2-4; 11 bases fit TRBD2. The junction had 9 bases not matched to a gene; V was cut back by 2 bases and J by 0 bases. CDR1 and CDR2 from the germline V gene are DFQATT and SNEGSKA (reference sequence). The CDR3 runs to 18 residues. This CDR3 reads CSARPTSGGTLAKNIQYF. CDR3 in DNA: TGCAGTGCTAGACCAACTAGCGGGGGAACACTAGCCAAAAACATTCAGTACTTC.

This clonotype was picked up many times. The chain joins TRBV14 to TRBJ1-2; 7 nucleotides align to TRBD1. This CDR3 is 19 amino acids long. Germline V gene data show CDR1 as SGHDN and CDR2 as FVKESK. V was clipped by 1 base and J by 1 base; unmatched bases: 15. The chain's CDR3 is CASSQATGNTELNNYGYTF. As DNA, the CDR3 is TGTGCCAGCAGCCAAGCGACAGGGAATACGGAGTTAAATAACTATGGCTACACCTTC.

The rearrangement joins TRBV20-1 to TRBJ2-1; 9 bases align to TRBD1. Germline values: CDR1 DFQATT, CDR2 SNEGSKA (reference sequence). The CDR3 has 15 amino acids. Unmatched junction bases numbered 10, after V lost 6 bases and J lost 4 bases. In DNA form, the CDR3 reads TGCAGTGCCACCGATTCCGGGACAGGGTACAATGAGCAGTTCTTC. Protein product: CSATDSGTGYNEQFF.

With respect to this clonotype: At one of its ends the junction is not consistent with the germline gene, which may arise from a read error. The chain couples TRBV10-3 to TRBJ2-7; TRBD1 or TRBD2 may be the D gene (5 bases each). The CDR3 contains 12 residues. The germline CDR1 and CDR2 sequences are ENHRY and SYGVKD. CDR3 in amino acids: CAIRDLSYEQCF. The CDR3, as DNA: TGTGCCATACGGGACCTATCCTACGAGCAGTGCTTC.

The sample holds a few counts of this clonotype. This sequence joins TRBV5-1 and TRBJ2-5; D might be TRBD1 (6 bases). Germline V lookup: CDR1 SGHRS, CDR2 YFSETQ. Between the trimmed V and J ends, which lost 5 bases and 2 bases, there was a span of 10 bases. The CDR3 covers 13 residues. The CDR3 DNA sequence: TGCGCCAGCAGACTGACAGGACAAGAGACCCAGTACTTC. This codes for CASRLTGQETQYF.

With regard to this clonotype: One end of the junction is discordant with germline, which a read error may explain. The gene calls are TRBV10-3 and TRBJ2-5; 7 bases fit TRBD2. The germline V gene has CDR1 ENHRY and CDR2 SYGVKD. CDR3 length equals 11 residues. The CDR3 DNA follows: TGTGCCATCAGTCGAGGGACTACCCTCGGGTTC. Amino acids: CAISRGTTLGF.

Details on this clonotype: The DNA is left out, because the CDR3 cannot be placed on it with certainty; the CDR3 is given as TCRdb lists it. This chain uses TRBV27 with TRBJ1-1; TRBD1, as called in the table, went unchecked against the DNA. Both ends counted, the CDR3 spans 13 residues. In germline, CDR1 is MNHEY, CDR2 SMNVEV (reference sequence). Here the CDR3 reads CASSFATGAQDFF.